The entry below describes one T cell receptor beta chain. The sample originates from a study of blood T cell repertoires in COVID-19. At the level of the study: Samples came from the United States, Italy and Spain, spanning acute and convalescent COVID-19.

Data came from immunoSEQ multiplex PCR; TCRdb stores just in-frame clones and leaves some out. Of 210,000 or so clones in the sample, 89% were seen once. The CDR3 totals 13 residues. Germline CDR1 is SGDLS and CDR2 is YYNGEE. With 0 bases clipped from V and 8 bases from J, the junction kept 1 base outside the gene matches. The chain combines TRBV9 with TRBJ2-2; 7 bases are a match to TRBD2. The sample comprised peripheral blood. The TCR sequence derives from a woman in her thirties or forties with acute or convalescent COVID-19. The DNA for the CDR3 is TGTGCCAGCAGCGTAGCACTAGCGGGGGAGCTGTTTTTT. It is translated as CASSVALAGELFF.